The rows below give T cell receptor beta chains drawn from one sample of a study of shared clonotypes between healthy human individuals. Only in-frame clones appear in the TCRdb table, and some are missing; sequencing was by immunoSEQ multiplex PCR. The data contain hundreds of thousands of clones, about 95% of them singletons. Specimen: naive CD8+ T cells sorted from blood. Receptor source: a woman in her 30s in good health. Both conserved end residues are part of each CDR3. D genes are given only for firm matches.

>.|TRBJ2-7|14|TRBV21-1
TGTGCCAGCAGCAAAGGGTTGTTCTCTTGCGAGCAGTACTTC
CASSKGLFSCEQYF
>.|TRBJ1-1|15|TRBV27
TGTGCCAGCAGCCCGCCGGCAGGGAGGATCACTGAAGCTTTCTTT
CASSPPAGRITEAFF
>TRBD1|TRBJ2-1|16|TRBV5-4
TGTGCCAGCAGCGACTCGGACAGGGGGCTCTACAATGAGCAGTTCTTC
CASSDSDRGLYNEQFF
>TRBD1|TRBJ1-1|14|TRBV28
TGTGCCAGCAGTTCGGGACAGGGGGGGACTGAAGCTTTCTTT
CASSSGQGGTEAFF
>.|TRBJ1-5|15|TRBV6-1
TGTGCCAGCAGTGAATGGTACGGCGGCAATCAGCCCCAGCATTTT
CASSEWYGGNQPQHF
>.|TRBJ1-4|15|TRBV7-8
TGTGCCAGCAGCTCCATTGAGGGGGCTAATGAAAAACTGTTTTTT
CASSSIEGANEKLFF
>.|TRBJ2-7|14|TRBV5-4
TGTGCCAGCAGCTATACAGGTGGGGGATACGAGCAGTACTTC
CASSYTGGGYEQYF
>TRBD2|TRBJ2-1|15|TRBV9
TGTGCCAGCAGCCTACTAGCGGGCCGATACAATGAGCAGTTCTTC
CASSLLAGRYNEQFF
>TRBD1|TRBJ2-1|17|TRBV27
TGTGCCAGCAGTTGGGGACAGGTGGCCTCCTTTTACAATGAGCAGTTCTTC
CASSWGQVASFYNEQFF
>.|TRBJ2-4|13|TRBV28
TGTGCCAGCAGTTTATGGTGGAAAAACATTCAGTACTTC
CASSLWWKNIQYF
>TRBD1|TRBJ2-7|14|TRBV5-5
TGTGCCAGCAGCTGGGGACAGGGGGCGAACGAGCAGTACTTC
CASSWGQGANEQYF
>.|TRBJ2-7|14|TRBV27
TGTGCCAGCAGTAATTTCGGCGGACCCTACGAGCAGTACTTC
CASSNFGGPYEQYF
>.|TRBJ1-5|14|TRBV5-4
TGTGCCAGCAGCTTGGACGGACCGCATGGGCCCCAGCATTTT
CASSLDGPHGPQHF
>TRBD1|TRBJ1-1|17|TRBV5-1
TGCGCCAGCAGGAGGACTCCGGGGGACAGAATGAACACTGAAGCTTTCTTT
CASRRTPGDRMNTEAFF
>.|TRBJ2-1|14|TRBV5-1
TGCGCCAGCAGCTTCGGAGACCCGTACAATGAGCAGTTCTTC
CASSFGDPYNEQFF